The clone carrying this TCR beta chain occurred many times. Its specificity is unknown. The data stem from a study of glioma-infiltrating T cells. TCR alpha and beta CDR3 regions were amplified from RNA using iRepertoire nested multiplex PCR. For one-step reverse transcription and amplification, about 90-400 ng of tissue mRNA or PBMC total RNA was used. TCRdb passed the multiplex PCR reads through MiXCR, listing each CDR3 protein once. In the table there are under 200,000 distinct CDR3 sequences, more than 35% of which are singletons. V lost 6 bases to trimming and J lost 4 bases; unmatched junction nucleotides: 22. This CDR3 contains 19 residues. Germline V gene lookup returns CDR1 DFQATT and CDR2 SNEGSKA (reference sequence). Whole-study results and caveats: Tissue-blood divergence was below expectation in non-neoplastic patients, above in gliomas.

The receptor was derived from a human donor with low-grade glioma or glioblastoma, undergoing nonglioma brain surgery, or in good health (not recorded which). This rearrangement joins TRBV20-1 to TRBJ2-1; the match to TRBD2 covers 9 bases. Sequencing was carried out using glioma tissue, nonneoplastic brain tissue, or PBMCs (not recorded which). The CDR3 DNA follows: TGCAGTGCCCTATTAGCGGGAGTACCCACTCGACCCGTTTACAATGAGCAGTTCTTC. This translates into CSALLAGVPTRPVYNEQFF.